A selection of T cell receptor beta chains follows, all from one sample in a study of graft-versus-host responses after intestinal transplantation. No antigen has been identified for these receptors. TCRdb's table, derived via immunoSEQ multiplex PCR, lists solely in-frame clones and lacks some. The data contain approximately 89,000 clones, approximately 92% of them singletons. The sample consisted of unstimulated CD8+ T cells sorted from spleen or lymph node cells, taken before transplant. The receptors shown here come from a human donor who was the organ donor for an intestinal transplant. The CDR3 runs from the conserved cysteine through the conserved F or W. The D gene is left open where the match is weak. Clone size is given for some rows only: seen once, a few or many times, or a class if the clone is expanded.

D gene	clone size	V gene	J gene	CDR3 DNA	CDR3 protein
-	-	TRBV5-1	TRBJ1-1	TGCGCCAGCAGCTTGGGGGCGGGGAGGACTGAAGCTTTCTTT	CASSLGAGRTEAFF
-	once	TRBV29-1	TRBJ1-2	TGCAGCGGTCAAGGGGGGGATGGCTACACCTTC	CSGQGGDGYTF
TRBD2	-	TRBV7-6	TRBJ2-7	TGTGCCAGCAGCCCATCCGGGGGGATTAACGAGCAGTACTTC	CASSPSGGINEQYF
TRBD2	-	TRBV6-1	TRBJ2-1	TGTGCCAGCAGTGAAGCCCCTAGCGGGGGTGTGCAGTTCTTC	CASSEAPSGGVQFF
TRBD1	-	TRBV9	TRBJ1-1	TGTGCCAGCAGCCCGGGACAGGGGAGGAGCCTGAACACTGAAGCTTTCTTT	CASSPGQGRSLNTEAFF
TRBD1	-	TRBV19	TRBJ1-1	TGTGCCAGTAGACCGGGACAGTACAATTCTGAAGCTTTCTTT	CASRPGQYNSEAFF
TRBD2	-	TRBV5-1	TRBJ2-7	TGCGCCAGCAGCCCGGGGGAGGGCCCCTACTACTACGAGCAGTACTTC	CASSPGEGPYYYEQYF
-	-	TRBV6-1	TRBJ1-5	TGTGCCAGCAGTGATCCAGGGCTCGCCGGTGGTCAGCCCCAGCATTTT	CASSDPGLAGGQPQHF
TRBD2	-	TRBV13	TRBJ2-1	TGTGCCAGCAGCTTAGGGGCGGGGGGTCTATACAATGAGCAGTTCTTC	CASSLGAGGLYNEQFF
-	-	TRBV12-5	TRBJ2-1	TGTGCTAGTGGTTGGAGTGATGAGCAGTTCTTC	CASGWSDEQFF
TRBD1	-	TRBV7-6	TRBJ1-4	TGTGCCAGCAGCGGGACAGGGACCGGGGAAAAACTGTTTTTT	CASSGTGTGEKLFF
TRBD1	-	TRBV7-2	TRBJ1-5	TGTGCCAGCAGCCTAGAGAGCAGGGGGCTTCAGCCCCAGCATTTT	CASSLESRGLQPQHF
-	few	TRBV27	TRBJ2-2	TGTGCCAGCAGTTCGACCGGGGAGCTGTTTTTT	CASSSTGELFF
TRBD2	-	TRBV4-2	TRBJ2-1	TGTGCCAGCAGCCAAGATATCGCGGGAGGGGGAAATGAGCAGTTCTTC	CASSQDIAGGGNEQFF
-	-	TRBV5-4	TRBJ2-1	TGTGCCAGCAGCCCGACTTTAAGCTCCTACAATGAGCAGTTCTTC	CASSPTLSSYNEQFF
TRBD2	once	TRBV28	TRBJ2-1	TGTGCCAGCAGTTTAGCGGGGGACTACAATGAGCAGTTCTTC	CASSLAGDYNEQFF
-	-	TRBV6-5	TRBJ1-5	TGTGCCAGCAGTCACGGGTATAGCAATCAGCCCCAGCATTTT	CASSHGYSNQPQHF
-	-	TRBV28	TRBJ1-2	TGTGCCAGCAGGTTCGAAGGGGCGATAGGCTACACCTTC	CASRFEGAIGYTF
TRBD2	-	TRBV4-1	TRBJ2-1	TGCGCCAGCAGCCAAGACGTGTCACTAGCGAATGAGCAGTTCTTC	CASSQDVSLANEQFF
-	few	TRBV13	TRBJ1-2	TGTGCCAGCAGCCCCAACAGGGTGCCCTATGGCTACACCTTC	CASSPNRVPYGYTF
-	-	TRBV7-8	TRBJ2-7	TGTGCCAGCAGCAACCCCCAGGATGTCTGGGGCTCCTACGAGCAGTACTTC	CASSNPQDVWGSYEQYF
-	-	TRBV4-3	TRBJ2-3	TGCGCCAGCAGCCAAGACAGGGATAGCACAGATACGCAGTATTTT	CASSQDRDSTDTQYF
-	-	TRBV7-6	TRBJ1-1	TGTGCCAGCAGCTTAAGTCCTACAGGGCTCACTGAAGCTTTCTTT	CASSLSPTGLTEAFF
TRBD1	-	TRBV7-9	TRBJ2-7	TGTGCCAGCAGCCTGACAGGGGACGAGCAGTACTTC	CASSLTGDEQYF
TRBD2	-	TRBV12-5	TRBJ2-3	TGTGCTAGTTGGGAGCGGGGGGATAGCACAGATACGCAGTATTTT	CASWERGDSTDTQYF
TRBD1	-	TRBV18	TRBJ1-1	TGTGCCAGCTCGCCACATTCCGGGACAGATATCGAAGCTTTCTTT	CASSPHSGTDIEAFF
-	once	TRBV7-9	TRBJ2-1	TGTGCCTCACGGGGAGTTCATGAGCAGTTCTTC	CASRGVHEQFF
TRBD1	-	TRBV30	TRBJ2-2	TGTGCCTGTCGGGACAGGGATACCACCGGGGAGCTGTTTTTT	CACRDRDTTGELFF
-	once	TRBV7-7	TRBJ2-3	TGTGCTAGCAGCTTAAGTGCAGGGACTACAGATACGCAGTATTTT	CASSLSAGTTDTQYF
TRBD2	-	TRBV11-2	TRBJ2-7	TGTGCCAGCAGCTTAGAAGGAGGTAGCGGGATTTACGAGCAGTACTTC	CASSLEGGSGIYEQYF
TRBD1	-	TRBV15	TRBJ2-5	TGTGCCACCAGGGGGGACAGGGATGAGACCCAGTACTTC	CATRGDRDETQYF
TRBD1	-	TRBV19	TRBJ1-1	TGTGCCAGTATGACAGGGGTAGGAACTGAAGCTTTCTTT	CASMTGVGTEAFF
-	-	TRBV15	TRBJ1-4	TGTGCCACCAGCAGAGATAAGGGACGGGGGAATGAAAAACTGTTTTTT	CATSRDKGRGNEKLFF
-	-	TRBV19	TRBJ2-1	TGTGCCAGTAGTATCTCCCGACTGGACAATGAGCAGTTCTTC	CASSISRLDNEQFF
TRBD1	-	TRBV29-1	TRBJ1-1	TGCAGCGTTGTATCCCCAGGGGGTAGTTTCACTGAAGCTTTCTTT	CSVVSPGGSFTEAFF
-	-	TRBV10-3	TRBJ1-1	TGTGCCATCAGTGAGCACAACAGGGAGGGCACTGAAGCTTTCTTT	CAISEHNREGTEAFF
-	-	TRBV10-3	TRBJ2-1	TGTGCCATCAGTGGGAACAGGGCGACCTACAATGAGCAGTTCTTC	CAISGNRATYNEQFF
-	-	TRBV30	TRBJ2-3	TGTGCCTGCCTCACAGATACGCAGTATTTT	CACLTDTQYF
TRBD1	-	TRBV6-5	TRBJ2-2	TGTGCCAGCAGCACAGGGGCCGGGGAGCTGTTTTTT	CASSTGAGELFF
-	-	TRBV5-1	TRBJ1-1	TGCGCCAGCAGCCCGCTGGGCCGAGAAGCTTTCTTT	CASSPLGREAFF
-	-	TRBV23-1	TRBJ2-7	TGCGCCAGCAGTCAATCGGCAGGAAGGTCCTACGAGCAGTACTTC	CASSQSAGRSYEQYF
-	-	TRBV13	TRBJ1-5	TGTGCCAGCAGCGCGGGAAGGGGCAATCAGCCCCAGCATTTT	CASSAGRGNQPQHF
TRBD1	-	TRBV5-6	TRBJ2-7	TGTGCCAGCAGCGAAACAGGGACAGCCCGGTACGAGCAGTACTTC	CASSETGTARYEQYF
TRBD2	-	TRBV4-3	TRBJ2-7	TGCGCCAGCAGCCAAGTGATCGGGAGGTTCTACGAGCAGTACTTC	CASSQVIGRFYEQYF
-	-	TRBV7-6	TRBJ2-1	TGTGCCAGCAGCTTTCTGTTTCTAGCGCCCCATGAGCAGTTCTTC	CASSFLFLAPHEQFF
-	-	TRBV7-9	TRBJ2-2	TGTGCCAGCAGCCCTAGCGCCTGGAACACCGGGGAGCTGTTTTTT	CASSPSAWNTGELFF
TRBD2	-	TRBV5-1	TRBJ2-1	TGCGCCAGCAGCCCCACCTCGAGGACTAGCGGAGACAATGAGCAGTTCTTC	CASSPTSRTSGDNEQFF
TRBD2	-	TRBV2	TRBJ2-5	TGTGCCAGCAGTGAAGTCGCTAGCGGGGTGGTAGGGGAGACCCAGTACTTC	CASSEVASGVVGETQYF
TRBD2	-	TRBV11-2	TRBJ2-7	TGTGCCAGCAGACCGGCCTTAGGGAGCGGGAATTCCTACGAGCAGTACTTC	CASRPALGSGNSYEQYF
TRBD2	-	TRBV27	TRBJ2-3	TGTGCCAGCAGTCCCTCGACTAGCGGGAGGGTAGATACGCAGTATTTT	CASSPSTSGRVDTQYF
-	-	TRBV4-3	TRBJ2-7	TGCGCCAGAGTCCCGATGCCATCTATCACCTACGAGCAGTACTTC	CARVPMPSITYEQYF
-	-	TRBV6-4	TRBJ1-2	TGTGCCAGCAGGGCAGGGGATAACTATGGCTACACCTTC	CASRAGDNYGYTF
-	once	TRBV28	TRBJ1-2	TGTGCCAGCAGGGTCCTAGGGGGTTATGGCTACACCTTC	CASRVLGGYGYTF